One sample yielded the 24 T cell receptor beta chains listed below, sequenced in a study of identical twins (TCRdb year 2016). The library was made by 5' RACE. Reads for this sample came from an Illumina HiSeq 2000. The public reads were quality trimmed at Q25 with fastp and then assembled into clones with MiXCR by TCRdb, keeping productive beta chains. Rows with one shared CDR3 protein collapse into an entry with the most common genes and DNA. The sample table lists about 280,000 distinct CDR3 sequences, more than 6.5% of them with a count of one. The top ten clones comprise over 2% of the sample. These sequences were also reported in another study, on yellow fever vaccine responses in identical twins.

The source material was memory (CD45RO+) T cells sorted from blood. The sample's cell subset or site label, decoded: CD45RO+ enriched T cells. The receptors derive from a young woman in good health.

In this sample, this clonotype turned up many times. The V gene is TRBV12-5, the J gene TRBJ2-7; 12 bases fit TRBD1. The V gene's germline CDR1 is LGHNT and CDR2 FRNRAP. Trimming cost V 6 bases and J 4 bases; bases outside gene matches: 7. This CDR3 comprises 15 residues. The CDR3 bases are TGTGCTAGTGGAGAAGCGGGACAGGGGGCTTACGAGCAGTACTTC. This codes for CASGEAGQGAYEQYF.

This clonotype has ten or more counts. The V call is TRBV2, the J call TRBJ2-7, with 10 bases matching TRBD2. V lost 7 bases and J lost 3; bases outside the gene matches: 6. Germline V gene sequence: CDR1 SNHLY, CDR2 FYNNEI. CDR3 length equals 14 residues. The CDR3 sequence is CASKGTSAFYEQYV. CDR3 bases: TGTGCCAGCAAAGGGACTAGCGCGTTCTACGAGCAGTACGTC.

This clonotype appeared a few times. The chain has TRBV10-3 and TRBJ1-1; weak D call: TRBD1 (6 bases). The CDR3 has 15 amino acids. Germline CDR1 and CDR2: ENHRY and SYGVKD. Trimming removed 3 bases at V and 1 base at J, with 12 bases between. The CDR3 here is CAISEREQGNTEAFF. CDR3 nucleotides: TGTGCCATCAGTGAACGAGAACAGGGGAACACTGAAGCTTTCTTT.

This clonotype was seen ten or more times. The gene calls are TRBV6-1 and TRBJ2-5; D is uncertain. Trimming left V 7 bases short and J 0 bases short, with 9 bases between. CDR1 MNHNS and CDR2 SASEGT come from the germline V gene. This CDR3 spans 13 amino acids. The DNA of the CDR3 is TGTGCCAGCAAAAAGGATAACCAAGAGACCCAGTACTTC. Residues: CASKKDNQETQYF.

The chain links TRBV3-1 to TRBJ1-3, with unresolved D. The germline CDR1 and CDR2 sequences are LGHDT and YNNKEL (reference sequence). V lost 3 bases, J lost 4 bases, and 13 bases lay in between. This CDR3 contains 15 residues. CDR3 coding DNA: TGTGCCAGCAGCCAGGTTCAGTCAATAGGAAACACCATATATTTT. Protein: CASSQVQSIGNTIYF.

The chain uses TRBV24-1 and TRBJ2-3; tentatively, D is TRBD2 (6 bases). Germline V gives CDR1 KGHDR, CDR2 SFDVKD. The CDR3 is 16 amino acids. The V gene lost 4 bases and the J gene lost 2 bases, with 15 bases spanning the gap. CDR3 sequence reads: CATSDTGAGLTDTQYF. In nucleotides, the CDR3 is TGTGCCACCAGTGACACCGGGGCGGGACTCACAGATACGCAGTATTTT.

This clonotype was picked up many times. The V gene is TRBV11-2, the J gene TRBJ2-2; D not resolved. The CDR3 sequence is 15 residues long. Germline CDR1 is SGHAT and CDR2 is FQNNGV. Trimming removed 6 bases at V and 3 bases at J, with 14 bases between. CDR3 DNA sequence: TGTGCCAGCAGTTTTCCCGGCCGGGACACCGGGGAGCTGTTTTTT. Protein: CASSFPGRDTGELFF.

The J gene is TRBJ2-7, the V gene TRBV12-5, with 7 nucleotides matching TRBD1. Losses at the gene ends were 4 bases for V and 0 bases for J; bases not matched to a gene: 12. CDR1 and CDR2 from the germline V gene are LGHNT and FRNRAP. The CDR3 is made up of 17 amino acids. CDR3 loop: CASGSTIGRDSSYEQYF. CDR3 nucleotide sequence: TGTGCTAGTGGTTCGACCATAGGCCGGGACAGCTCCTACGAGCAGTACTTC.

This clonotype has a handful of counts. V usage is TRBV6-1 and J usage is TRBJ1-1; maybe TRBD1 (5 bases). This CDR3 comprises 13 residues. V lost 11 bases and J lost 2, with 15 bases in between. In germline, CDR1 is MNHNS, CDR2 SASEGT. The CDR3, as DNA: TGTGCCGGGACCTATGTTGAAAACACTGAAGCTTTCTTT. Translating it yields CAGTYVENTEAFF.

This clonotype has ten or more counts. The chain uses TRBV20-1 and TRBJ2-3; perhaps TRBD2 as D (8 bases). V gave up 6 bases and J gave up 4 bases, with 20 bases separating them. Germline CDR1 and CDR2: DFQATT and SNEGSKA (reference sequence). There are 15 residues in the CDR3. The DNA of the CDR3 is TGCAGTGCCCAGGGGGGACTAGATATCTCAGATACGCAGTATTTT. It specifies CSAQGGLDISDTQYF.

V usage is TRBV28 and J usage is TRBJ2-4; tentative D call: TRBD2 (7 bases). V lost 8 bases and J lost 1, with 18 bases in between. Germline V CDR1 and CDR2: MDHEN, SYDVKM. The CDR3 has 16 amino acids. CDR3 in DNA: TGTGCCAGCCCGCCGAGTGGGGGGGCGGCCAAAAACATTCAGTACTTC. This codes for CASPPSGGAAKNIQYF.

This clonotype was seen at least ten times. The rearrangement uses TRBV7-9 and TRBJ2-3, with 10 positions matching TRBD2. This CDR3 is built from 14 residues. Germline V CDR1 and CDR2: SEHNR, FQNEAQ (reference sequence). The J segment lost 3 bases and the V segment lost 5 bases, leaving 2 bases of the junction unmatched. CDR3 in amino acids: CASSSSGRTDTQYF. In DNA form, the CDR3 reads TGTGCCAGCAGCAGTAGCGGGAGGACAGATACGCAGTATTTT.

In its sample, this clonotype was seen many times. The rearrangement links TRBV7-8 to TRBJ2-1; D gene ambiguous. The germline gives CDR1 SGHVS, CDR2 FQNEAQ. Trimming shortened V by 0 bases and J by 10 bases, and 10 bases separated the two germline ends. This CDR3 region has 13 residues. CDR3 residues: CASSLAETLEQFF. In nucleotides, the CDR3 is TGTGCCAGCAGCTTAGCGGAGACCCTAGAGCAGTTCTTC.

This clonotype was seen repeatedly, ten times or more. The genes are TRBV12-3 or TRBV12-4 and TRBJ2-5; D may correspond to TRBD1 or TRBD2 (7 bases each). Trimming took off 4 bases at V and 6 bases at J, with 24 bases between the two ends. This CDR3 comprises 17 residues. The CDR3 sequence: CASSSPRGGSMGQTQYF. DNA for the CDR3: TGTGCCAGCAGTTCCCCCAGGGGGGGGTCTATGGGGCAGACCCAGTACTTC.

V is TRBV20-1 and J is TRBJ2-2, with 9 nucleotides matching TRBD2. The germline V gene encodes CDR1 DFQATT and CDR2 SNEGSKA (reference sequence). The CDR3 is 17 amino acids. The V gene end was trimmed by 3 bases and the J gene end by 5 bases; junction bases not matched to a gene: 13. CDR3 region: CSASRTRAGGLTGELFF. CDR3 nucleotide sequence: TGCAGTGCTAGCCGAACTCGGGCGGGAGGGTTAACCGGGGAGCTGTTTTTT.

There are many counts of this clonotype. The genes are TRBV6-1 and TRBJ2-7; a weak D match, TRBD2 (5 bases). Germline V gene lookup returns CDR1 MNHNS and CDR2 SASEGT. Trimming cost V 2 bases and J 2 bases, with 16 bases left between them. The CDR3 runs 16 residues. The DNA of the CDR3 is TGTGCCAGCAGTGAATGGGGAGTGATCACGGCCTACGAGCAGTACTTC. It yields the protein CASSEWGVITAYEQYF.

CDR3: CASSQDFRGVYGYTF. CDR3 coding DNA: TGTGCCAGCAGCCAAGATTTCAGAGGGGTCTATGGCTACACCTTC. The genes are TRBV3-1 and TRBJ1-2, with a possible D match to TRBD1 (5 bases). Between the trimmed V and J ends, which lost 0 bases and 4 bases, there was a span of 12 bases. The CDR3 spans 15 residues. Germline-derived CDR1 and CDR2 are LGHDT and YNNKEL (reference sequence).

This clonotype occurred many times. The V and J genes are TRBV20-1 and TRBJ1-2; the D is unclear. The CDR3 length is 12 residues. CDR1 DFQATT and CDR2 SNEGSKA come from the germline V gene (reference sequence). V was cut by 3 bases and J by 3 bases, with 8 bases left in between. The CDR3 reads CSASVSDYGYTF. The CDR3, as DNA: TGCAGTGCTAGTGTGAGTGACTATGGCTACACCTTC.

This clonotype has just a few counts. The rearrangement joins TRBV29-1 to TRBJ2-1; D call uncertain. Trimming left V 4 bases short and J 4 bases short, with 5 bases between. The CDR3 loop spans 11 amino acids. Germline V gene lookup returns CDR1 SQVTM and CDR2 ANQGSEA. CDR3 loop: CSVAGYNEQFF. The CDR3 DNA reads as TGCAGCGTTGCTGGTTACAATGAGCAGTTCTTC.

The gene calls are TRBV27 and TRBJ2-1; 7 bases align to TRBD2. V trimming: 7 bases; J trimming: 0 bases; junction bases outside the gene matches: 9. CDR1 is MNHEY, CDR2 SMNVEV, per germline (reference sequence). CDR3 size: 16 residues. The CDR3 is CASNTGSGPSYNEQFF. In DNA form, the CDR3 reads TGTGCCAGCAATACTGGTAGCGGGCCCTCCTACAATGAGCAGTTCTTC.

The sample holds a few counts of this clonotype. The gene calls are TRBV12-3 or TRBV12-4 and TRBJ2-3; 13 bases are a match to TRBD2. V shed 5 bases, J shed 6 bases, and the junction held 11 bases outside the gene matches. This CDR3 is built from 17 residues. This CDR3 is CASSPGLAGRGVDTQYF. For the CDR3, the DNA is TGTGCCAGCAGTCCGGGACTAGCGGGACGAGGTGTTGATACGCAGTATTTT.

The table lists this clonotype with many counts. The CDR3 DNA is TGTGCCAGCAGCCCACACCAGGGACGCACTGAAGCTTTCTTT. Translated: CASSPHQGRTEAFF. The gene calls are TRBV7-8 and TRBJ1-1; a possible D gene is TRBD1 (5 bases). The V end was cut by 5 bases, the J end by 4 bases, with 14 bases between. Per the germline V gene, CDR1 is SGHVS and CDR2 is FQNEAQ. The CDR3 is 14 amino acids.

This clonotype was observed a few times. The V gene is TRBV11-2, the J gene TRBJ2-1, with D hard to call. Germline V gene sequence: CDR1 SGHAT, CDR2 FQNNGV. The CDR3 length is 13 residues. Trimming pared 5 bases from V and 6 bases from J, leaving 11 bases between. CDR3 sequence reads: CASSGRWSNEQFF. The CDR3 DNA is TGTGCCAGCAGCGGACGTTGGAGCAATGAGCAGTTCTTC.

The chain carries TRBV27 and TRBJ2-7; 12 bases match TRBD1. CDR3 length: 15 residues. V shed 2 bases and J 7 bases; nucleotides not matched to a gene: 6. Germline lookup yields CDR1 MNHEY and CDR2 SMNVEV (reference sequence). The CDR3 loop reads CASSLQGQGAREQYF. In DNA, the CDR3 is TGTGCCAGCAGTTTACAGGGACAGGGGGCTCGAGAGCAGTACTTC.